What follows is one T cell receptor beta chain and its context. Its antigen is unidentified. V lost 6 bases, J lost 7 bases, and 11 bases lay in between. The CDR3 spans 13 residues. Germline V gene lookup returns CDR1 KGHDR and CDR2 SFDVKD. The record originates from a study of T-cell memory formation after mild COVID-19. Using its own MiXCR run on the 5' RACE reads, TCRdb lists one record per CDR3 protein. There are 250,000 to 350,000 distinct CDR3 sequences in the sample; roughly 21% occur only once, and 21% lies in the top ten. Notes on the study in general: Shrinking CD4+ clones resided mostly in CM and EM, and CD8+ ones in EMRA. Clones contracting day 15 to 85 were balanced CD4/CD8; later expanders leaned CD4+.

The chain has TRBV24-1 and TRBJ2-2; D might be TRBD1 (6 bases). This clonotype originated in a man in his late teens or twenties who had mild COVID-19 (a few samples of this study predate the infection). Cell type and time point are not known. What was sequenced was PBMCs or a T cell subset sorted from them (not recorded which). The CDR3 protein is CATSPTGIGELFF. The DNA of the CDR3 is TGTGCCACCAGTCCAACAGGGATCGGGGAGCTGTTTTTT.